This T cell receptor beta chain was obtained from a study of shared clonotypes between healthy human individuals. Sequencing was performed with immunoSEQ multiplex PCR; in TCRdb, only in-frame clones are kept and a portion is missing. The sample includes about 2.4 million clones, roughly 93% of them seen just once. This CDR3 is 16 amino acids long. Unmatched junction bases numbered 9, after V lost 3 bases and J lost 3 bases. The germline CDR1 and CDR2 sequences are LGHNA and YSLEER. Sequenced sample: naive CD4+ T cells from PBMCs. As for subset: CD45RA+ positively selected. This sequence originates from a man between 18 and 35 years old in good health. Some clones in this sample may be carry-over from other donors' samples. The chain has TRBV4-3 and TRBJ2-7; 9 bases match TRBD2. The CDR3 sequence: CASSQAWSTSGYEQYF. The CDR3 DNA sequence: TGCGCCAGCAGCCAGGCCTGGTCGACTAGCGGCTACGAGCAGTACTTC.